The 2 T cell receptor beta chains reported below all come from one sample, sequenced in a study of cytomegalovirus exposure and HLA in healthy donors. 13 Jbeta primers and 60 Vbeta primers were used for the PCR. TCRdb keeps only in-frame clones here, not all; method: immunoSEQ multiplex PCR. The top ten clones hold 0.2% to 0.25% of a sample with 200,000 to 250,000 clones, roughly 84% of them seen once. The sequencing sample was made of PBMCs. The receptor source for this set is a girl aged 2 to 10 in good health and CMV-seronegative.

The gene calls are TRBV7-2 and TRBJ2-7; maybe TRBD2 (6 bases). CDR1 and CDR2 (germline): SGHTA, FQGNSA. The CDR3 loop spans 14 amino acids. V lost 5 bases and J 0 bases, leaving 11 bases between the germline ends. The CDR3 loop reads CASSQSLASYEQYF. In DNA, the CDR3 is TGTGCCAGCAGCCAATCACTAGCCTCCTACGAGCAGTACTTC.

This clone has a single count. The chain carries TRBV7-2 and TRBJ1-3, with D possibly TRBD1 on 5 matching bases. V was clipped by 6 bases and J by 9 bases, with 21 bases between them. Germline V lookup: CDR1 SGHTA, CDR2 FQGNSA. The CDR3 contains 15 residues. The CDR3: CASSYAPGVQGTIYF. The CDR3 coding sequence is TGTGCCAGCAGTTATGCACCGGGGGTTCAGGGCACCATATATTTT.